These T cell receptor beta chains were read from a single sample in a study of OX40 agonist ivuxolimab in advanced cancers. Produced via immunoSEQ multiplex PCR; TCRdb's table is partial and in-frame only. The sample yields roughly 80,000 clones, around 83% seen once. The sample in question was CD4+ or CD8+ T cells sorted from blood, obtained in a trial of the OX40 agonist ivuxolimab. Receptor source: an adult with an advanced solid tumor such as melanoma, head and neck, liver or kidney cancer. Each CDR3 is given with its conserved first and last residue.

length	J	V	CDR3
12	TRBJ1-1	TRBV6-5	CASGGVNTEAFF
14	TRBJ1-6	TRBV7-3	CASSLEGYNSPLHF
16	TRBJ1-1	TRBV19	CASSEPGRRPSVEAFF
13	TRBJ1-1	TRBV13	CASSLGPGAGAFF
13	TRBJ2-1	TRBV19	CASSPNLGFEQFF
14	TRBJ1-3	TRBV6-6	CASSSANSGNTIYF
18	TRBJ2-2	TRBV9	CASSVVSGTSYGTGELFF
13	TRBJ2-7	TRBV5-1	CASSLTGDYEQYF
13	TRBJ1-4	TRBV28	CASSDSLNEKLFF
18	TRBJ2-2	TRBV7-3	CASSLRTSGRVNTGELFF
15	TRBJ2-7	TRBV27	CASSLRAGKDNEQYF
16	TRBJ2-2	TRBV6-4	CASRRQGAASTGELFF
12	TRBJ1-1	TRBV5-6	CASSKDRGKAFF
10	TRBJ2-1	TRBV7-9	CASSIGEQFF
15	TRBJ1-2	TRBV5-4	CASSLDPDSPYGYTF
12	TRBJ1-1	TRBV5-1	CASSPPNTEAFF
14	TRBJ1-4	TRBV7-2	CASSSSRTGKKLFF
14	TRBJ2-1	TRBV10-3	CAISEAGGDNEQFF
15	TRBJ2-7	TRBV2	CASIYLGPQPREQYF
14	TRBJ1-2	TRBV19	CASSSTGTGGGYTF
17	TRBJ2-2	TRBV18	CASSPLRGALRIGELFF
14	TRBJ1-1	TRBV19	CASSIGTANTEAFF
15	TRBJ1-1	TRBV5-1	CASSLVGGINTEAFF
14	TRBJ2-1	TRBV5-1	CASSLAWRYNEQFF
14	TRBJ1-4	TRBV2	CASSFWVEEEKLFF
15	TRBJ2-3	TRBV28	CASSLGLAGRDTQYF
12	TRBJ2-3	TRBV7-8	CASSLNGDTQYF
13	TRBJ1-5	TRBV6-5	CASSYRTGQIEHF